This T cell receptor (beta chain) was captured by sequencing in a study of T cells in Graves' hyperthyroidism and ophthalmopathy. Turning to the study itself: Peripheral blood collection took place at initial diagnosis, before any treatment.

This clonotype came up many times. Graves' hyperthyroidism was deemed stable given no ophthalmopathy progression within 18 months. Amplified regions were TCR beta CDR3 sequences from RNA transcripts. Initially, a first-round RT-PCR of the TCR CDR3 employed the HTBI primer set. TCRdb re-analysed the multiplex PCR reads in MiXCR, keeping a single row per CDR3 protein. The sample shows over 550,000 distinct CDR3 sequences, over 15% of them seen only once. Sequences were obtained from blood. The source of this sequence is a woman under 30 with Graves' hyperthyroidism.

The CDR3 region is CASSTWGGASYNEQFF. CDR3 in DNA: TGTGCCAGCAGCACATGGGGGGGGGCCTCCTACAATGAGCAGTTCTTC. The chain links TRBV11-3 to TRBJ2-1; the D gene is possibly TRBD2 (7 bases). The CDR3 extends over 16 amino acids. Germline CDR1 reads SGHNT; CDR2 reads YENEEA. V was trimmed by 5 bases and J by 0 bases, leaving 14 bases between them.